This TCR beta chain was recovered during a study of T cell responses to AZD1222 COVID-19 vaccine. Study outcomes and limitations: Of spike-specific TCRs, nearly half reportedly target regions left unmutated in variants. The breadth and depth of Spike-specific TCRs increased once two AZD1222 doses had been given.

As for this clone: Its antigen is not known. Other DNA sequences of this sample code for an identical CDR3.

The protocol was immunoSEQ multiplex PCR, while the TCRdb copy is restricted to in-frame clones and leaves out a portion. The top ten hold 31% of the sample, which has 77,000 or so clones, approximately 92% seen once. The CDR3 is 16 residues long. Germline lookup yields CDR1 LNHDA and CDR2 SQIVND (reference sequence). The V segment lost 4 bases and the J segment 5 bases; nucleotides outside the gene matches: 7. The clonotype originates from an adult in good health. This material consisted of peripheral blood, taken on day 0 of AZD1222 vaccination. The chain joins TRBV19 to TRBJ2-2, with 10 bases identical to TRBD1. The CDR3 DNA sequence: TGTGCCAGTAGTACGATACGGGACAGGGGTACCGGGGAGCTGTTTTTT. Its protein product is CASSTIRDRGTGELFF.